Presented here are 10 T cell receptor beta chains from one specimen sequenced in a study of T cells in Graves' hyperthyroidism and ophthalmopathy. The source material, RNA transcripts, was used to amplify TCR beta CDR3 regions. When the TCR CDR3 underwent first-round RT-PCR, the HTBI primer set was used. Via MiXCR, TCRdb re-called the multiplex PCR reads, giving one row per CDR3 protein. The sample includes 500,000 to 600,000 distinct CDR3 sequences, around 42% of them seen just once. Sample: peripheral blood or thyroid tissue (not recorded which). The receptors here all came from an adult woman with Graves' disease, either hyperthyroidism or ophthalmopathy (not recorded which).

The chain is built from TRBV29-1 and TRBJ1-1; 7 bases agree with TRBD1. Trimming at V came to 6 bases and at J to 6 bases, leaving 7 bases not matched to a gene. This CDR3 region has 12 residues. CDR1 is SQVTM, CDR2 ANQGSEA, per germline. The chain's CDR3 is CSVPTGIAEAFF. CDR3 bases: TGCAGCGTACCGACAGGGATCGCTGAAGCTTTCTTT. Using reference TRBV29-1 and TRBJ1-1 for the parts outside the CDR3, the full variable domain is SAVISQKPSRDICQRGTSLTIQCQVDSQVTMMFWYRQQPGQSLTLIATANQGSEATYESGFVIDKFPISRPNLTFSTLTVSNMSPEDSSIYLCSVPTGIAEAFFGQGTRLTVV.

This rearrangement joins TRBV20-1 to TRBJ2-5; 10 bases match TRBD2. V was pared by 5 bases and J by 4 bases, with 16 bases of the junction left unmatched. CDR1 and CDR2 (germline): DFQATT, SNEGSKA (reference sequence). The CDR3 spans 17 residues. In DNA form, the CDR3 reads TGCAGTGCTGATGCCTCTTCAGCGGGAGGGCTTGCAGAGACCCAGTACTTC. Protein: CSADASSAGGLAETQYF.

The sample holds many counts of this clonotype. The rearrangement joins TRBV20-1 to TRBJ2-7, with D unclear. Germline values: CDR1 DFQATT, CDR2 SNEGSKA (reference sequence). Trimming took 0 bases from V and 2 from J, leaving 5 bases between them. The CDR3 is made up of 12 amino acids. The CDR3 protein is CSARDLTYEQYF. The CDR3 DNA sequence: TGCAGTGCTAGAGATCTCACCTACGAGCAGTACTTC.

This clonotype has at least ten counts. The rearrangement joins TRBV28 to TRBJ1-5; no firm D call. This CDR3 is built from 13 residues. Between the trimmed V and J ends, which lost 5 bases and 1 base, there was a span of 6 bases. Germline V gene data show CDR1 as MDHEN and CDR2 as SYDVKM. In DNA form, the CDR3 reads TGTGCCAGCAGTCCCAGGAGCAATCAGCCCCAGCATTTT. Its translation is CASSPRSNQPQHF.

This clonotype was observed at least ten times. The chain has TRBV28 and TRBJ1-2; D unresolved. The CDR3 is 12 residues long. The germline gives CDR1 MDHEN, CDR2 SYDVKM. The V end lost 6 bases, the J end lost 8 bases, and 13 bases lay between the germline ends. The CDR3 DNA reads as TGTGCCAGCAGCTACTATATGGAGGGCTACACCTTC. Its translation is CASSYYMEGYTF.

This clonotype was observed many times. This sequence joins TRBV3-1 and TRBJ2-2, with unresolved D. Germline V lookup: CDR1 LGHDT, CDR2 YNNKEL (reference sequence). The CDR3 loop spans 12 amino acids. V was clipped by 1 base and J by 4 bases, with 1 base between them. CDR3 sequence reads: CASSQVTGELFF. CDR3 coding DNA: TGTGCCAGCAGCCAAGTCACCGGGGAGCTGTTTTTT.

At least ten counts were recorded for this clonotype. V and J are TRBV7-3 and TRBJ2-7, with D possibly matching TRBD1 (7 bases). V was trimmed by 8 bases and J by 0 bases, leaving 14 bases between them. The CDR3 extends over 14 amino acids. From germline, CDR1 is SGHTA and CDR2 FQGTGA. CDR3 in amino acids: CASGPGGTSYEQYF. The DNA for the CDR3 is TGTGCCAGCGGTCCAGGGGGGACCTCCTACGAGCAGTACTTC.

The gene calls are TRBV2 and TRBJ1-1, with 7 nucleotides matching TRBD1. J gave up 0 bases and V 9 bases, and 4 bases lay outside the gene matches. The CDR3 consists of 13 residues. Germline assignment: CDR1 SNHLY and CDR2 FYNNEI. For the CDR3, the DNA is TGTGCCAGTCAACAGGGGATGAACACTGAAGCTTTCTTT. Protein sequence: CASQQGMNTEAFF. Based on the CDR3 plus reference TRBV2 and TRBJ1-1, the full variable domain is EPEVTQTPSHQVTQMGQEVILRCVPISNHLYFYWYRQILGQKVEFLVSFYNNEISEKSEIFDDQFSVERPDGSNFTLKIRSTKLEDSAMYFCASQQGMNTEAFFGQGTRLTVV.

The chain couples TRBV2 to TRBJ1-2; possible D gene TRBD1, 6 bases. There are 14 residues in the CDR3. Germline V gene sequence: CDR1 SNHLY, CDR2 FYNNEI. Trimming removed 3 bases at V and 4 bases at J, with 12 bases between. The CDR3 nucleotides are TGTGCCAGCAGTGACGAGGACAGACCCTATGGCTACACCTTC. Translated, it gives CASSDEDRPYGYTF.

This clonotype was seen a handful of times. This sequence joins TRBV20-1 and TRBJ1-6; D may be TRBD1 (6 bases). Germline CDR1 DFQATT, CDR2 SNEGSKA (reference sequence). Trimming took 1 base from V and 6 from J, leaving 13 bases between them. This CDR3 contains 15 residues. The CDR3 spells CSARVETGVNSPLHF. The CDR3 coding sequence is TGCAGTGCTAGAGTTGAGACAGGCGTTAATTCACCCCTCCACTTT.